This TCR beta chain was identified during a study of PD-1 blockade in classical Hodgkin lymphoma. General study points: Complete responders entered with baseline diversity on par with newly diagnosed patients, the results showed. TCR diversity at baseline was reported to be reduced in newly diagnosed patients relative to healthy donors.

Only in-frame clones appear in the TCRdb table, and some are missing; sequencing was by immunoSEQ multiplex PCR. This table holds 45,000 or so clones, 78% found once. Germline V gene sequence: CDR1 GTSNPN, CDR2 SVGIG (reference sequence). V was clipped by 0 bases and J by 0 bases; unmatched bases: 13. The CDR3 extends over 19 amino acids. Notes on this clone: No antigen is known for it.

Indicated time point: cycle 4 day 1 (C4D1), after more than five weeks of nivolumab. Brentuximab vedotin exposure varied among the patients, all of whom had relapsed after autologous stem cell transplantation. The receptor comes from a human donor with classical Hodgkin lymphoma. This material consisted of peripheral blood mononuclear cells (PBMCs), taken before the fourth cycle of nivolumab. The rearrangement uses TRBV30 and TRBJ1-1; 10 bases are shared with TRBD1. CDR3 sequence reads: CAWSVLKPGQGPLNTEAFF. The CDR3 DNA reads TGTGCCTGGAGTGTACTGAAACCGGGACAGGGGCCCCTGAACACTGAAGCTTTCTTT.